Below, 8 T cell receptor beta chains from the same sample are listed, as sequenced in a study of cytomegalovirus exposure and HLA in healthy donors. It was with 60 Vbeta and 13 Jbeta primers that the PCR ran. Assay: immunoSEQ multiplex PCR; the TCRdb copy retains only in-frame clones and omits some. The data contain under 200,000 clones, roughly 78% of them seen just once; the ten biggest clones take up under 2.5%. The material sequenced was PBMCs. The receptors here all came from a man between 40 and 49 years old in good health and CMV-seronegative.

About this clone: The same CDR3 arises from other DNA sequences in this sample as well. The chain is built from TRBV6-5 and TRBJ2-1, with 11 nucleotides matching TRBD1. Germline V gives CDR1 MNHEY, CDR2 SVGAGI. After removal of 0 bases from V and 5 bases from J, the junction contained 3 bases not matched to a gene. The CDR3 loop spans 16 amino acids. For the CDR3, the DNA is TGTGCCAGCAGTTACTCGCGGGACAGGGGGGACAATGAGCAGTTCTTC. Translation: CASSYSRDRGDNEQFF.

The J gene is TRBJ2-7, the V gene TRBV5-6, with 8 bases that match TRBD1. The CDR3 covers 15 residues. Germline CDR1 reads SGHDT; CDR2 reads YYEEEE. The ends lost 0 bases at V and 1 base at J; junction bases unmatched: 3. The CDR3 loop is CASSLVGQVSYEQYF. DNA of the CDR3: TGTGCCAGCAGCTTGGTGGGACAGGTTTCCTACGAGCAGTACTTC.

V and J are TRBV19 and TRBJ1-5, with 11 positions matching TRBD1. Trimming took 6 bases from V and 3 from J; bases not matched to a gene: 4. Looked up from germline, CDR1 is LNHDA and CDR2 is SQIVND (reference sequence). The CDR3 is 15 amino acids. CDR3 coding DNA: TGTGCCAGTAGGCGGGACAGGGGGTTCAATCAGCCCCAGCATTTT. It yields the protein CASRRDRGFNQPQHF.

The chain's CDR3 is CACGPGLASTGELFF. The CDR3 DNA reads as TGTGCCTGCGGACCGGGACTAGCGTCCACCGGGGAGCTGTTTTTT. V usage is TRBV30 and J usage is TRBJ2-2; 10 bases are a match to TRBD2. Germline V gene data show CDR1 as GTSNPN and CDR2 as SVGIG (reference sequence). The trim removed 6 bases at V and 4 bases at J, leaving 8 bases unmatched. This CDR3 is 15 amino acids long.

The gene calls are TRBV5-4 and TRBJ2-5, with D possibly matching TRBD1 (7 bases). CDR3 length equals 16 residues. Germline V lookup: CDR1 SGHNT, CDR2 YYREEE (reference sequence). With 2 bases removed from V and 4 bases from J, the gap between germline ends came to 18 bases. CDR3 sequence (DNA): TGTGCCAGCAGCTTCCGTGGAGGGGGCGTGGGAGAGACCCAGTACTTC. Protein: CASSFRGGGVGETQYF.

Here the CDR3 DNA reads TGTGCCAGCAGCCCCCATACCTACGAGCAGTACTTC. Translating gives CASSPHTYEQYF. V usage is TRBV2 and J usage is TRBJ2-5; D uncertain. The J call is in doubt because the DNA end fits TRBJ2-7 better. Germline V lookup: CDR1 SNHLY, CDR2 FYNNEI. CDR3 length: 12 amino acids.

This chain connects TRBV6-1 to TRBJ2-3; TRBD2 matches at 7 bases. There are 15 residues in the CDR3. Germline CDR1 is MNHNS and CDR2 is SASEGT. Losses at the gene ends were 5 bases for V and 6 bases for J; bases not matched to a gene: 11. CDR3 protein: CASSLDSGGSDTQYF. The CDR3 DNA sequence: TGTGCCAGCAGTTTGGACTCGGGGGGTTCGGATACGCAGTATTTT.

V is TRBV5-1 and J is TRBJ1-6, with 9 positions matching TRBD1. With V trimmed by 0 bases and J by 7 bases, 2 bases remained unmatched. The CDR3 contains 15 residues. Germline V gene sequence: CDR1 SGHRS, CDR2 YFSETQ. CDR3 sequence reads: CASSLAGTGNSPLHF. The DNA of the CDR3 is TGCGCCAGCAGCTTGGCGGGGACAGGGAATTCACCCCTCCACTTT.